The 29 T cell receptor beta chains presented below share a single source sample, sequenced in a study. TCRdb fed the 5' RACE reads into MiXCR, producing one record per CDR3 protein. The sample consists of over 40,000 distinct CDR3 sequences, approximately 30% of them appearing once. The sequenced sample consisted of tumor-infiltrating memory CD4+ T cells sorted from the breast tumor. Subset indicated: memory CD4+ T cells, CD4+CD45RO+CD25-. The receptors derive from a female donor with breast cancer.

This clonotype showed up just a few times. This chain joins TRBV28 and TRBJ1-5; D is unresolved. Germline V CDR1 and CDR2: MDHEN, SYDVKM. The CDR3 contains 13 residues. V lost 11 bases to trimming and J lost 7 bases, with 18 bases between them. The DNA of the CDR3 is TGTGCCTCACTATCGGCGACGGGGCAGCCCCAGCATTTT. It yields the protein CASLSATGQPQHF.

Remarks on this clonotype: One end of the junction does not line up with germline, which may come from a read error. The chain uses TRBV6-2 or TRBV6-3 and TRBJ1-5; the D gene is possibly TRBD1 (5 bases). The germline gives CDR1 MNHEY, CDR2 SVGEGT. The CDR3 is 16 residues long. CDR3 loop: CAGSSTPGWDNQPQHF. The CDR3 region has the DNA TGTGCCGGCAGTTCAACACCAGGGTGGGACAATCAGCCCCAGCATTTT.

Comment on this clonotype: With a much larger clone just one base away, this may be a read error. The J gene is TRBJ1-1, the V gene TRBV5-1; D may be TRBD1 (5 bases). Germline values: CDR1 SGHRS, CDR2 YFSETQ. There are 14 residues in the CDR3. CDR3 sequence (DNA): TGCGCCAGCAGCTTTTGGGGGACGAACGCTGAAGCTTTCTTT. It specifies CASSFWGTNAEAFF.

This clonotype is labeled medium-sized. The chain joins TRBV4-2 to TRBJ1-5; unclear D gene. This CDR3 region has 13 residues. Germline CDR1 and CDR2: LGHNA and YNFKEQ. Trimming pared 1 base from V and 7 bases from J, leaving 8 bases between. The CDR3 sequence is CASSQVWAQPQHF. CDR3 DNA sequence: TGTGCCAGCAGCCAAGTGTGGGCCCAGCCCCAGCATTTT.

In DNA, the CDR3 is TGTGCCAGCAGCCCCGGACAAGGGCACTACGAGCAGTACTTC. Its translation is CASSPGQGHYEQYF. V and J are TRBV7-9 and TRBJ2-7; possible D gene TRBD1, 5 bases. Trimming took off 5 bases at V and 3 bases at J, with 14 bases between the two ends. Germline CDR1 SEHNR, CDR2 FQNEAQ (reference sequence). The CDR3 extends over 14 amino acids.

This clonotype was counted ten times or more. This chain links TRBV20-1 with TRBJ2-1; 12 bases match TRBD2. There are 15 residues in the CDR3. J gave up 4 bases and V 6 bases, and 7 bases lay outside the gene matches. Germline loops: CDR1 DFQATT, CDR2 SNEGSKA (reference sequence). CDR3 protein: CSALVTSGGYNEQFF. The CDR3 nucleotides read TGCAGTGCCCTTGTGACTAGCGGGGGTTACAATGAGCAGTTCTTC.

The chain carries TRBV4-2 and TRBJ2-7, with D possibly matching TRBD2 (6 bases). In germline, CDR1 is LGHNA, CDR2 YNFKEQ. The CDR3 runs to 17 residues. Trimming took 1 base from V and 4 from J, leaving 20 bases between them. CDR3 coding DNA: TGTGCCAGCAGCCAAGTCAGCGGGCCTGGATTGGTTTACGAGCAGTACTTC. The encoded protein is CASSQVSGPGLVYEQYF.

This clonotype appeared a few times. This chain joins TRBV28 and TRBJ1-5; D not certain. The CDR3 contains 12 residues. Between the trimmed V and J ends, which lost 2 bases and 7 bases, there was a span of 6 bases. Germline V lookup: CDR1 MDHEN, CDR2 SYDVKM. The CDR3 DNA is TGTGCCAGCAGTTTAATAGCCCAGCCCCAGCATTTT. Amino acids: CASSLIAQPQHF.

Many counts were recorded for this clonotype. The V gene is TRBV6-5, the J gene TRBJ2-2; D may be TRBD1 (6 bases). Trimming pared 3 bases from V and 8 bases from J, leaving 10 bases between. This CDR3 spans 13 amino acids. Germline lookup yields CDR1 MNHEY and CDR2 SVGAGI. CDR3 region: CASSYPTGGELFF. The CDR3 DNA reads as TGTGCCAGCAGTTATCCGACAGGAGGGGAGCTGTTTTTT.

This clonotype showed up many times. The J gene is TRBJ2-7, the V gene TRBV5-1; D unclear. This CDR3 is built from 13 residues. Trimming stripped 6 bases from V and 1 base from J, with 11 bases between. The germline gives CDR1 SGHRS, CDR2 YFSETQ. The CDR3 DNA reads TGCGCCAGCATGGAAGCAGAGTCCTACGAGCAGTACTTC. Translating gives CASMEAESYEQYF.

Concerning this clonotype: Relative to the germline gene, one junction end is altered; a read error may explain this. The V call is TRBV29-1, the J call TRBJ1-5; a weak D match, TRBD1 (5 bases). CDR1 is SQVTM, CDR2 ANQGSEA, per germline. The CDR3 runs 15 residues. The CDR3 sequence is CSIEVGGTGSQPQHF. CDR3 DNA sequence: TGCAGCATTGAAGTGGGAGGGACTGGCAGTCAGCCCCAGCATTTT.

Comment on this clonotype: At one of its ends the junction is not consistent with the germline gene, which may arise from a read error. The genes are TRBV12-3 or TRBV12-4 and TRBJ2-7; D is perhaps TRBD1 (5 bases). The CDR3 covers 13 residues. CDR3 loop: CASSPTTTGEKYF. The CDR3, as DNA: TGTGCCAGCAGTCCGACAACCACAGGCGAGAAGTACTTC.

This sequence joins TRBV20-1 and TRBJ1-2, with D hard to call. Germline values: CDR1 DFQATT, CDR2 SNEGSKA (reference sequence). This CDR3 is 12 amino acids long. Deletions cut 2 bases from V and 8 bases from J, with 12 bases between. The DNA for the CDR3 is TGCAGTGCTAGAACCGGGCTTGGGGGCTACACCTTC. The encoded protein is CSARTGLGGYTF.

This clonotype has at least ten counts. The chain employs TRBV27 and TRBJ2-2; D remains ambiguous. V was cut by 5 bases and J by 6 bases, with 4 bases left in between. CDR3 length equals 11 residues. Germline V gene lookup returns CDR1 MNHEY and CDR2 SMNVEV (reference sequence). Here the CDR3 reads CASSGAGELFF. For the CDR3, the DNA is TGTGCCAGCAGTGGTGCCGGGGAGCTGTTTTTT.

This clonotype was recorded at least ten times. The chain has TRBV12-3 or TRBV12-4 and TRBJ2-1, with 9 bases aligning to TRBD2. The ends lost 0 bases at V and 5 bases at J; junction bases unmatched: 8. The CDR3 loop spans 17 amino acids. CDR3 bases: TGTGCCAGCAGTTTAGCCCCCCTTAGCGGGGGACACAATGAGCAGTTCTTC. Translating gives CASSLAPLSGGHNEQFF.

This clonotype appeared a few times. The V and J genes are TRBV9 and TRBJ1-3; the D is unclear. Trimming pared 4 bases from V and 2 bases from J, leaving 13 bases between. Germline loops: CDR1 SGDLS, CDR2 YYNGEE. The CDR3 is made up of 15 amino acids. The CDR3 region is CASSLAAGPGNTIYF. CDR3 nucleotide sequence: TGTGCCAGCAGCCTCGCCGCGGGTCCTGGAAACACCATATATTTT.

This clonotype occurred a few times. A read error may account for a junction end that differs from germline. This chain uses TRBV19 with TRBJ1-2; D may be TRBD1 (6 bases). The CDR3 totals 12 residues. Germline CDR1 is LNHDA and CDR2 is SQIVND (reference sequence). The chain's CDR3 is CASSTGPYDYTF. The CDR3 DNA sequence: TGTGCCAGTAGCACAGGGCCCTATGACTACACCTTC.

The V call is TRBV7-9, the J call TRBJ2-1; D perhaps matches TRBD2 (6 bases). The CDR3 is 16 amino acids. Germline CDR1 reads SEHNR; CDR2 reads FQNEAQ (reference sequence). V was cut by 4 bases and J by 15 bases, with 28 bases left in between. CDR3 in amino acids: CASSSRANGTRKYPFF. The CDR3 DNA is TGTGCCAGCAGCTCTCGGGCCAACGGGACTCGAAAGTATCCGTTCTTC. The variable domain in full, with the rest retrieved from reference TRBV7-9 and TRBJ2-1, is DTGVSQNPRHKITKRGQNVTFRCDPISEHNRLYWYRQTLGQGPEFLTYFQNEAQLEKSRLLSDRFSAERPKGSFSTLEIQRTEQGDSAMYLCASSSRANGTRKYPFFGPGTRLTVL.

This clonotype appeared many times. The chain combines TRBV5-1 with TRBJ1-2; possibly TRBD1 for D (6 bases). Germline V gene data show CDR1 as SGHRS and CDR2 as YFSETQ. Trimming shortened V by 4 bases and J by 8 bases, and 18 bases separated the two germline ends. CDR3 size: 14 residues. CDR3 residues: CASSAITGLGGYTF. The CDR3 DNA is TGCGCCAGCAGCGCAATAACAGGGTTAGGCGGCTACACCTTC. The complete variable domain, with remaining parts taken from reference TRBV5-1 and TRBJ1-2, reads KAGVTQTPRYLIKTRGQQVTLSCSPISGHRSVSWYQQTPGQGLQFLFEYFSETQRNKGNFPGRFSGRQFSNSRSEMNVSTLELGDSALYLCASSAITGLGGYTFGSGTRLTVV.

This clonotype came up a few times. This chain joins TRBV12-3 or TRBV12-4 and TRBJ2-4; TRBD1 matches at 7 bases. The CDR3 has 14 amino acids. V trimming: 4 bases; J trimming: 8 bases; junction bases outside the gene matches: 8. This CDR3 is CASSSSRGQDIQYF. The CDR3 DNA reads TGTGCCAGCAGTTCGAGTCGAGGACAGGACATTCAGTACTTC.

The chain employs TRBV9 and TRBJ2-2; 7 positions match TRBD2. Germline V gene lookup returns CDR1 SGDLS and CDR2 YYNGEE. The V gene end was trimmed by 0 bases and the J gene end by 8 bases; junction bases not matched to a gene: 7. CDR3 length: 15 residues. The CDR3 loop reads CASSVGSGAGGELFF. The CDR3 DNA follows: TGTGCCAGCAGCGTAGGCAGCGGGGCAGGGGGGGAGCTGTTTTTT.

The V and J genes are TRBV28 and TRBJ2-7, with 7 bases matching TRBD1. V was clipped by 4 bases and J by 0 bases; unmatched bases: 9. The germline CDR1 and CDR2 sequences are MDHEN and SYDVKM. The CDR3 has 16 residues. The CDR3 here is CASSYRGPRGSYEQYF. The CDR3 DNA sequence: TGTGCCAGCAGTTACAGGGGACCTAGGGGCTCCTACGAGCAGTACTTC.

The sample holds one count of this clonotype. The chain couples TRBV6-1 to TRBJ2-4, with D perhaps matching TRBD2 (6 bases). The V end lost 7 bases, the J end lost 8 bases, and 18 bases lay between the germline ends. Germline V gene data show CDR1 as MNHNS and CDR2 as SASEGT. The CDR3 covers 14 residues. As DNA, the CDR3 is TGTGCCAGCATCCCCGGGGACTGGGCCGACATTCAGTACTTC. Its translation is CASIPGDWADIQYF.

This clonotype turned up a few times. V and J are TRBV7-3 and TRBJ2-7; unclear D gene. V dropped 5 bases and J dropped 4 bases, with 18 bases sitting between them. Germline V lookup: CDR1 SGHTA, CDR2 FQGTGA. The CDR3 is made up of 15 amino acids. The CDR3 loop reads CASSQSASSRYEQYF. Written as DNA, the CDR3 is TGTGCCAGCAGCCAATCCGCCAGCTCACGATACGAGCAGTACTTC.

The chain recombines TRBV12-3 or TRBV12-4 with TRBJ1-5; no clear D. Trimming left V 2 bases short and J 5 bases short, with 7 bases between. The CDR3 extends over 13 amino acids. The CDR3 region has the DNA TGTGCCAGCAGTTTAATAGAGGATCAGCCCCAGCATTTT. Its translation is CASSLIEDQPQHF.

CDR3 protein: CRGTSGPYQETQYF. Here the CDR3 DNA reads TGCAGGGGAACTAGCGGCCCGTACCAAGAGACCCAGTACTTC. This sequence joins TRBV20-1 and TRBJ2-5; 8 bases map to TRBD2. Germline CDR1 reads DFQATT; CDR2 reads SNEGSKA (reference sequence). The CDR3 totals 14 residues.

This clonotype was detected only a few times. This chain links TRBV20-1 with TRBJ2-3; TRBD2 might be the D (5 bases). The ends were cut back, 6 bases at V and 4 bases at J, with 14 bases in the middle. Germline V gene lookup returns CDR1 DFQATT and CDR2 SNEGSKA (reference sequence). The CDR3 consists of 13 residues. The CDR3 bases are TGCAGTGCGCTGGACTCTGGAGCAGATACGCAGTATTTT. As protein: CSALDSGADTQYF.

The chain is built from TRBV4-1 and TRBJ2-7, with 8 nucleotides matching TRBD1. The trim removed 1 base at V and 3 bases at J, leaving 11 bases unmatched. Germline V gene sequence: CDR1 MGHRA, CDR2 YSYEKL. This CDR3 is built from 17 residues. The CDR3 loop reads CASSQVSLWDRSYEQYF. The CDR3 DNA follows: TGCGCCAGCAGCCAAGTATCTTTATGGGACAGGAGCTACGAGCAGTACTTC.

In regard to this clonotype: This may be a read error: a much more frequent sequence differs by one nucleotide. The chain employs TRBV20-1 and TRBJ1-1; D not certain. The CDR3 length is 9 residues. Germline lookup yields CDR1 DFQATT and CDR2 SNEGSKA (reference sequence). CDR3: CNALQRAFF. The CDR3 DNA is TGCAATGCTTTACAACGGGCTTTCTTT.